Listed below are T cell receptor beta chains from one sample, sequenced in a study of molecular identifiers for immune sequencing clone quantification. In TCRdb, the PCR reads were re-called with MiXCR into one record per CDR3 protein. This sample has approximately 500,000 distinct CDR3 sequences, with about 25% found just once. Sequenced sample: naive CD8+ T cells from blood, with Jurkat cell RNA spiked in. These receptors came from a human donor in good health. Some libraries in this study had Jurkat cell RNA spiked in. The CDR3 runs from the conserved cysteine through the conserved F or W. The D gene is left open where the match is weak. Rows may omit the clone size; those that give it use once, few, many or a size class.

J gene	clone size	D gene	V gene	CDR3 DNA	CDR3 protein
TRBJ2-2	NA	TRBD1	TRBV5-3	TGTGCCAGCAGCTTGGACAGGAACACCGGGGAGCTGATTTTT	CASSLDRNTGELIF
TRBJ2-3	NA	NA	TRBV27	TGTGCCAGCAGTTTTATCGCATTTAGCACAGATACGCAGTATTTT	CASSFIAFSTDTQYF
TRBJ2-5	many	TRBD2	TRBV6-2/TRBV6-3	TGTGCCAGCAGTCAAGGCCGGACTAGCGGGACCGGGACCCAGTACTTC	CASSQGRTSGTGTQYF
TRBJ1-1	NA	TRBD1	TRBV10-3	TGTGCCATCAGTGAGCCGAACGTCGACAGGGGGGACACTGAAGCTTTCTTT	CAISEPNVDRGDTEAFF
TRBJ2-3	many	NA	TRBV7-2	TGTGCCAGCAGCCCGGGCGCAGGGTACACAGATACGCAGTATTTT	CASSPGAGYTDTQYF
TRBJ2-2	few	TRBD2	TRBV7-9	TGTGCCAGCAGGACTAGCGTCGGGGAGCTGTTTTTT	CASRTSVGELFF
TRBJ1-4	NA	NA	TRBV29-1	TGCAGCGTAGGGGGTTTAAATGAAAAACTGTTTTTT	CSVGGLNEKLFF
TRBJ1-1	once	TRBD1	TRBV12-5	TGTGCTAGTGGTTTAGATACAGGGGGACAGGCTGAAGCTTTCTTT	CASGLDTGGQAEAFF
TRBJ2-1	NA	NA	TRBV6-2/TRBV6-3	TGTGCCAGCAATCCCGGCCAGGGGGAGCAGTTCTTC	CASNPGQGEQFF
TRBJ2-3	many	NA	TRBV30	TGTGCCTGGAGTGTCCAGGGGACAGATACGCAGTATTTT	CAWSVQGTDTQYF
TRBJ2-1	NA	NA	TRBV5-4	TGTGCCAGCAGCTTGGTCAGAGAGCGGGACAATGAGCAGTTCTTC	CASSLVRERDNEQFF
TRBJ1-4	few	NA	TRBV7-2	TGTGCCAGCAGCTGGGGCTGGGGGACCATTGAAAAACTGTTTTTT	CASSWGWGTIEKLFF
TRBJ2-1	few	NA	TRBV4-1	TGCGCCAGCAGCCAAGAAAGGGCTACCGAGCAGTTCTTC	CASSQERATEQFF
TRBJ2-7	many	NA	TRBV4-1	TGCGCCAGCAGCCAAGAAGTCAGGATAACCTACGAGCAGTACTTC	CASSQEVRITYEQYF
TRBJ2-2	NA	NA	TRBV5-1	TGCGCCAGCAGACAGGGAATAGCGAACACCGGGGAGCTGTTTTTT	CASRQGIANTGELFF
TRBJ2-1	few	TRBD2	TRBV5-4	TGTGCCAGCAGCTTGGTAGCGGGGGGGCCGGGGAATGAGCAGTTCTTC	CASSLVAGGPGNEQFF
TRBJ1-4	few	TRBD1	TRBV28	TGTGCCAGCAGTGCGGGACAGGAAAATGAAAAACTGTTTTTT	CASSAGQENEKLFF
TRBJ1-1	many	NA	TRBV9	TGTGCCAGCAGCGCCCCCCCAGAGAACACTGAAGCTTTCTTT	CASSAPPENTEAFF
TRBJ2-5	few	NA	TRBV11-1	TGTGCCAGCAGCTTAGGGATTCGAGATGAGACCCAGTACTTC	CASSLGIRDETQYF
TRBJ2-7	NA	TRBD1	TRBV20-1	TGCAGTGCTGACTCAGGGGGCTACGAGCAGTACTTC	CSADSGGYEQYF
TRBJ2-5	few	NA	TRBV12-3/TRBV12-4	TGTGCCAGCAGTTTACTCCCCAGACAAGAGACCCAGTACTTC	CASSLLPRQETQYF
TRBJ2-3	many	NA	TRBV5-6	TGTGCCAGCAGCCGCCCGGGGGCCCCAGATACGCAGTATTTT	CASSRPGAPDTQYF
TRBJ1-1	many	TRBD1	TRBV12-3/TRBV12-4	TGTGCCAGCAGCTTGACAGGGTTTCCTTTCTTT	CASSLTGFPFF
TRBJ1-5	few	TRBD1	TRBV12-5	TGTGCTAGTGGTTTGGGACAGGGGTGGCAGCCCCAGCATTTT	CASGLGQGWQPQHF
TRBJ2-7	few	NA	TRBV4-3	TGCGCCAGCAGCCAAGAAAGGTCCCAGGGTCACTACGAGCAGTACTTC	CASSQERSQGHYEQYF
TRBJ1-3	NA	NA	TRBV7-6	TGTGCCAGCAGCGCCGGTGGAAACACCATATATTTT	CASSAGGNTIYF
TRBJ2-5	NA	NA	TRBV5-1	TGCGTCAGCAGCTTGGCTGTCAGCACTCCCTTGTACCAAGAGACCCAGTACTTC	CVSSLAVSTPLYQETQYF
TRBJ2-6	NA	NA	TRBV20-1	TGCAGTGCTACCGGAGGGGCCAACGTCCTGACTTTC	CSATGGANVLTF
TRBJ2-3	few	NA	TRBV5-1	TGCGCCAGCAGCTTAGATATTAGGGCAGGGGAAGAGCATACGCAGTATTTT	CASSLDIRAGEEHTQYF
TRBJ2-7	NA	TRBD1	TRBV12-3/TRBV12-4	TGTGCCAGCAGTCCGCGGGACAGGTCCTACGAGCAGTGCTTC	CASSPRDRSYEQCF
TRBJ1-1	many	NA	TRBV5-4	TGTGCCAGCAGCTGGGAGTTGAACACTGAAGCTTTCTTT	CASSWELNTEAFF